The source of this T cell receptor (beta chain) is a study of monozygotic twins with inflammatory bowel disease (dated by TCRdb to about 2019). Context from the whole study: The complete study included about 30 monozygotic twin pairs: 19 IBD-discordant Danish pairs and nine German pairs, of which four were IBD-concordant and five were IBD-discordant. The search for disease-associated traits relied mainly on comparing, within discordant pairs, IBD patients with their genetically identical healthy co-twins. Each individual had, on average, about 151 000 unique TCRalpha sequences and 181 000 unique TCRbeta sequences available for analysis.

The CDR3 sequence holds 13 residues, the cysteine and phenylalanine included. Nucleotide data are not available. Based on the germline V gene (reference sequence), the CDR1 and CDR2 sequences are DFQATT and SNEGSKA. To note about this clonotype: There is no known antigen for this receptor.

What the work shows at the level of the full study, not this receptor alone: IBD patients had lower TCRbeta repertoire diversity, measured by the inverse Simpson index, than their healthy co-twins. No difference in repertoire similarity was observed between concordant and discordant twins, possibly owing to limited statistical power. Distinction between different T cell subtypes could not be achieved in the analysis. No single strong signal or clonotype linked to IBD turned up in the results, so the idea that one exists was not supported. Compared with healthy twins, IBD patients had fewer clonotypes in common with other individuals, a difference most pronounced in patients showing signs of disease activity. Differing immunosuppressive treatments among patients may have added background noise and inter-individual variability to the repertoires.

The receptor library was made with 5' RACE. For each TCR library, 3,000 to 4,000 ng of total RNA was used. For each sample, cDNA synthesis with SMARTScribe reverse transcriptase was split into eight separate reactions. During cDNA synthesis, unique molecular identifiers containing a 6-nucleotide sample barcode were introduced by template switching. Two nested PCRs of roughly 15 and 9 cycles amplified the TCRalpha and TCRbeta cDNA, and bead purification followed each PCR. Before amplification, the cDNA was treated with uracil DNA-glycosylase and purified using the QIAquick PCR purification kit. The second PCR added Illumina TruSeq-compatible adapters along with sample-specific barcodes. TapeStation and Qubit were used to check library quality and concentration, and about 5.2 ng of each library went into the pool. Pooled libraries were sequenced on an Illumina HiSeq2500 single-index Rapid Run with 2 x 100 bp reads and custom sequencing primers. The authors' analysis ran thus. UMI-based consensus assembly with MiGEC version 1.2.6 was used to correct PCR and sequencing errors. MiXCR version 2.1.1 was used to carry out V(D)J alignment, clonotype assembly and CDR3 extraction. Normalisation of gene usage, clonotype sharing and MAIT/NKT TCR abundance was achieved by analysing the top 1000, 10 000 and 20 000 clonotypes per sample. Diversity was computed as the inverse Simpson index with the vegan R package after downsampling to 27 000 UMIs. Paired Mann-Whitney U tests were applied to discordant twin pairs, and Benjamini-Hochberg correction was used for multiple testing. TCRdb reprocessed the public reads and reports one entry per CDR3 protein sequence, without DNA. TCRdb assigned the V and J calls; the authors' analysis was not used. Per the sample table, the count is 200,000 to 250,000 distinct CDR3 sequences. The ten largest account for roughly 8% of the sample.

From each donor, an approximately 2.4 ml peripheral blood sample was collected into PAXgene tubes and kept at -80 degrees C. Without any T cell sorting, total RNA was extracted from whole blood using the PAXgene blood miRNA kit on an automated QIAcube. Peripheral blood from monozygotic twin pairs concordant or discordant for inflammatory bowel disease was subjected to deep TCRalpha and TCRbeta repertoire profiling with unique molecular barcoding. Smoking habits were recorded for all twin pairs, with individuals classified as current, former or never smokers. The sample comprised blood. This sequence was found in a human donor with ulcerative colitis or Crohn's disease, or a healthy co-twin of an affected twin (not recorded which). This receptor chain uses TRBV20-1 and TRBJ1-6; TCRdb names TRBD1, which stays unverified in the absence of DNA. The encoded CDR3 is CSASGQGNSPLHF.